This TCR beta chain comes out of a study of blood T cell repertoires in COVID-19. Here immunoSEQ multiplex PCR was the method, and the copy in TCRdb shows in-frame clones only, minus some. The data contain 200,000 to 250,000 clones, 80% to 85% of them seen just once; the ten biggest clones take up 8% to 9.5%. Germline-derived CDR1 and CDR2 are SGHDT and YYEEEE. The CDR3 totals 16 residues. Trimming removed 4 bases at V and 14 bases at J, with 25 bases between. The chain uses TRBV5-6 and TRBJ1-6; no firm D call. The sample comprised PBMCs or T cells enriched from blood (not recorded which). This clonotype was sampled from a woman in her fifties or sixties with acute COVID-19. DNA of the CDR3: TGTGCCAGCAGCGGAGGATACAGCCCCGAGTTCGTGACCCTCCACTTT. This gives the protein CASSGGYSPEFVTLHF.